The text below deals with one T cell receptor beta chain. This clonotype has a handful of counts. Its antigen remains unidentified. Base qualities were left out, and no much larger clone turns up one base away. These data originate in a study of patients and donors after allogeneic stem cell transplantation (dated by TCRdb to about 2020). V lost 6 bases and J lost 4 bases; the stretch between them is 9 bases long. The CDR3 spans 12 residues, from the cysteine through the phenylalanine. The kept DNA is CDR3 alone, 36 bases in frame from the first base. Libraries came from RT-PCR. The instrument was a NextSeq 550. TCRdb ran its own pipeline on the public reads, namely fastp trimming at Q25 and MiXCR clone calling, and kept in-frame beta chains. Rows matching on CDR3 protein sequence are summarized as one entry with the most common DNA and genes. In all, the sample holds about 150,000 distinct CDR3 sequences, and roughly 35% of those were seen once. Roughly 52% of the sample rests with the top ten.

The clonotype originates from a human donor who was either an allogeneic HSCT recipient or a stem cell or donor lymphocyte infusion donor (not recorded which). It is not recorded whose cells these are; they may come from a transplant donor. The rearranged segments are TRBV12-3 or TRBV12-4 and TRBJ1-1; TRBD1 might be the D gene, on 5 matching bases. The sequenced sample was blood, either unsorted or a sorted T cell fraction (not recorded which). For the CDR3, the sequence is CASSHGTTEAFF. The DNA reads TGTGCCAGCAGCCATGGGACCACTGAAGCTTTCTTT.